The following is a T cell receptor beta chain sequence with its context. Its antigen is not known. The sample belongs to a study of cytomegalovirus exposure and HLA in healthy donors. Looked up from germline, CDR1 is SQVTM and CDR2 is ANQGSEA. The CDR3 length is 14 residues. Losses at the gene ends were 5 bases for V and 3 bases for J; bases not matched to a gene: 4. PCR was performed using 60 Vbeta and 13 Jbeta primers. Profiling relied on immunoSEQ multiplex PCR, and the TCRdb table lists in-frame clones only, not all of them. The table has about 120,000 clones, roughly three quarters seen once. Overall study results and limits: A later analysis associated 15,000 or so TCR beta sequences with HLA alleles at a 0.05 false discovery rate. Across all donors, roughly uniform sequencing depth was an assumption of the presence/absence analyses.

Input material: PBMCs. The rearrangement uses TRBV29-1 and TRBJ2-2; 9 bases are shared with TRBD1. The clonotype comes from a woman in her late teens or twenties in good health and CMV-seronegative. This CDR3 reads CSVRRDRDTGELFF. CDR3 nucleotide sequence: TGCAGCGTTCGCCGGGACAGGGACACCGGGGAGCTGTTTTTT.